What follows are 10 T cell receptor beta chains derived from one specimen sequenced in a study of regulatory T cells in long-lasting Graves disease. To make TCR beta libraries, researchers used iRepertoire HTBI primers and Arm-PCR of CDR3 regions. TCRdb independently ran MiXCR on the multiplex PCR reads; one entry per CDR3 protein. The sample gives some 500,000 distinct CDR3 sequences, roughly 12% of which show up once; roughly a tenth is in the top ten. Time point here: newly diagnosed GD, antithyroid drugs for less than 3 months. PBMCs were the source of the RNA used for TCR sequencing. The sample was also reused in another study, on T cells in Graves' hyperthyroidism and ophthalmopathy.

The starting material was peripheral blood mononuclear cells (PBMCs), obtained at new diagnosis, from a patient treated with antithyroid drugs. All receptors come from a man aged 25-45 years with Graves disease.

This clonotype showed up many times. The chain is built from TRBV2 and TRBJ2-4; no clear D. CDR3 size: 11 residues. Germline V CDR1 and CDR2: SNHLY, FYNNEI. V gave up 4 bases and J gave up 6 bases, with 4 bases separating them. CDR3 in amino acids: CASSGTNIQYF. The CDR3 region has the DNA TGTGCCAGCAGTGGAACAAACATTCAGTACTTC.

About this clonotype itself: This may be a read error, as it is one base from a much larger clone. The J gene is TRBJ2-1, the V gene TRBV5-1, with no clear D. There are 16 residues in the CDR3. CDR1 is SGHRS, CDR2 YFSETQ, per germline. The CDR3 here is CPSSLASHSSYNEQFF. The CDR3 DNA reads as TGCCCCAGCAGCTTGGCCAGCCACAGTTCCTACAATGAGCAGTTCTTC.

At least ten counts were recorded for this clonotype. The chain has TRBV12-3 or TRBV12-4 and TRBJ1-2, with a weak D call TRBD1 (6 bases). CDR3 length: 17 amino acids. V was pared by 1 base and J by 1 base, with 16 bases between. The CDR3 protein is CASSLGSIGQSNYGYTF. The CDR3 nucleotides are TGTGCCAGCAGTTTAGGTAGTATCGGACAGAGTAACTATGGCTACACCTTC.

In this sample, this clonotype turned up many times. CDR3 loop: CASSSNRDRVISPLHF. The CDR3 region has the DNA TGTGCCAGCAGTTCGAACCGGGACAGGGTTATTTCACCCCTCCACTTT. The chain combines TRBV27 with TRBJ1-6; TRBD1 matches 9 bases. Trimming removed 4 bases from V and 9 bases from J; junction bases left unmatched: 10. CDR1 MNHEY and CDR2 SMNVEV come from the germline V gene (reference sequence). The CDR3 runs 16 residues.

In its sample, this clonotype was seen many times. The chain combines TRBV18 with TRBJ2-5; no clear D. CDR3 size: 12 residues. CDR1 is KGHSH, CDR2 LQKENI, per germline. V was trimmed by 3 bases and J by 2 bases, leaving 4 bases between them. CDR3 DNA sequence: TGTGCCAGCTCACCGGCTCAAGAGACCCAGTACTTC. Translation gives CASSPAQETQYF.

A few counts support this clonotype. This sequence joins TRBV5-1 and TRBJ2-3; D gene unclear. The germline gives CDR1 SGHRS, CDR2 YFSETQ. Deletions cut 0 bases from V and 5 bases from J, with 13 bases between. This CDR3 spans 15 amino acids. CDR3 region: CASSLEATKQDTQYF. CDR3 DNA: TGCGCCAGCAGCTTGGAAGCTACAAAGCAAGATACGCAGTATTTT.

In this sample, this clonotype turned up many times. The CDR3: CASSLVGSAEVETQYF. CDR3 in DNA: TGTGCCAGCAGCCTGGTAGGCTCAGCGGAGGTTGAGACCCAGTACTTC. This chain joins TRBV11-1 and TRBJ2-5; maybe TRBD2 (5 bases). This CDR3 has 16 residues. Trimming left V 5 bases short and J 5 bases short, with 21 bases between. Germline CDR1 is SGHAT and CDR2 is FQDESV (reference sequence).

This clonotype showed up just once. The chain employs TRBV7-9 and TRBJ1-6, with 7 bases fitting TRBD1. The CDR3 has 14 amino acids. V shed 1 base, J shed 8 bases, and the junction held 2 bases outside the gene matches. Looked up from germline, CDR1 is SEHNR and CDR2 is FQNEAQ (reference sequence). The CDR3 region is CASSLEQGHSPLHF. The CDR3 region has the DNA TGTGCCAGCAGCTTAGAACAGGGGCATTCACCCCTCCACTTT.

There are many counts of this clonotype. This chain joins TRBV7-3 and TRBJ1-1, with D perhaps TRBD1 (5 bases). From germline, CDR1 is SGHTA and CDR2 FQGTGA. The CDR3 is 17 amino acids. Trimming pared 0 bases from V and 3 bases from J, leaving 17 bases between. In nucleotides, the CDR3 is TGTGCCAGCAGCTTAACGCCCGGGGCGCTGAAGGACACTGAAGCTTTCTTT. It codes for CASSLTPGALKDTEAFF.

As to this clonotype: Compared with germline, one end of the junction differs, possibly owing to a read error. This chain uses TRBV19 with TRBJ1-3, with D possibly TRBD1 on 5 matching bases. Germline values: CDR1 LNHDA, CDR2 SQIVND (reference sequence). The CDR3 totals 16 residues. The CDR3 here is CTSSIAGTGSGNTIYF. The CDR3 DNA follows: TGTACCAGTAGTATAGCAGGGACGGGGTCTGGAAACACCATATATTTT.